A selection of T cell receptor beta chains follows, all from one sample in a study of control samples from healthy donors and cancer patients. Assay: immunoSEQ multiplex PCR; the TCRdb copy retains only in-frame clones and omits some. The sample holds 90,000 to 100,000 clones, roughly 82% seen once. Sequenced input: blood. All receptors come from a man in his fifties or sixties in good health. The CDR3 runs from the conserved cysteine through the conserved F or W. D genes are given only for firm matches. Clone size is shown for a subset of rows, as once, few, many or a class of expanded clone.

DNA,CDR3,V,size,D,J
TGTGCCAGCAGCTTGGGGTCGGTAGGGAACTATGGCTACACCTTC,CASSLGSVGNYGYTF,TRBV5-4,few,.,TRBJ1-2
TGTGCCACCAGTTTAGGGGCGGGGAGCTCCTACAATGAGCAGTTCTTC,CATSLGAGSSYNEQFF,TRBV24-1,once,.,TRBJ2-1
TGTGCCAGCAGCCCTATGGCGGGAGACACTGAAGCTTTCTTT,CASSPMAGDTEAFF,TRBV5-4,.,.,TRBJ1-1
TGTGCCAGCAGCCCGGGGACCTCACAACTTGAGACCCAGTACTTC,CASSPGTSQLETQYF,TRBV11-3,.,.,TRBJ2-5
TGTGCCAGCAGTTTATCCAGACAGGGGGCTGGCTACACCTTC,CASSLSRQGAGYTF,TRBV27,.,TRBD1,TRBJ1-2
TGTGCCAGCAGTGAAGCGTATAGCGGGGGGGCTCGGACCGGGGAGCTGTTTTTT,CASSEAYSGGARTGELFF,TRBV6-1,.,TRBD2,TRBJ2-2
TGTGCCAGTATGGGACTAGCGGGGGGCCCGAACACCGGGGAGCTGTTTTTT,CASMGLAGGPNTGELFF,TRBV19,.,TRBD2,TRBJ2-2
TGTGCCAGCAGCTTTACAGATTCTGGAAACACCATATATTTT,CASSFTDSGNTIYF,TRBV5-5,.,.,TRBJ1-3
TGTGCCTGGAGTAATAGCAATCAGCCCCAGCATTTT,CAWSNSNQPQHF,TRBV30,.,.,TRBJ1-5
TGTGCCAGCGGGGGGCTGGAGGAGACCCAGTACTTC,CASGGLEETQYF,TRBV6-5,.,.,TRBJ2-5
TGTGCCAGCAGCTTAGCGTACGCGAATGAGCAGTTCTTC,CASSLAYANEQFF,TRBV7-8,.,.,TRBJ2-1
TGTGCCAGTAGTAACGGACTAGCGGGAGGGAACACCGGGGAGCTGTTTTTT,CASSNGLAGGNTGELFF,TRBV19,.,TRBD2,TRBJ2-2
TGTGCCAGCAGTGACACGGGCACCGGGGAGCTGTTTTTT,CASSDTGTGELFF,TRBV6-4,few,.,TRBJ2-2
TGTGCCAGCAGTCAGTTCCAGCGGGGGGACATCCAAGAGACCCAGTACTTC,CASSQFQRGDIQETQYF,TRBV6-6,.,TRBD2,TRBJ2-5
TGCGCCAGCAGCTTGGATCTAGTTTCGAACACCGGGGAGCTGTTTTTT,CASSLDLVSNTGELFF,TRBV5-1,.,.,TRBJ2-2
TGTGCCAGCAGTCCCGCTAGGGTCGGGCAGTTCTTC,CASSPARVGQFF,TRBV6-5,.,.,TRBJ2-1
TGTGCCAGCTCAACTTACCGGGACATCGCCGAATCGTACTTC,CASSTYRDIAESYF,TRBV28,few,.,TRBJ2-5
TGTGCCAGCAGCTCCAGGATTCAGTTCGCAGATACGCAGTATTTT,CASSSRIQFADTQYF,TRBV7-2,.,.,TRBJ2-3
TGTGCCAGAAGCCGCCTCCTGACAGCTAAGACTAGAAGAAGGTACAATGAGCAGTTCTTC,CARSRLLTAKTRRRYNEQFF,TRBV5-3,.,.,TRBJ2-1
TGTGCCTGGAGTGCGCGAGTCGGGACACGGACCTACGAGCAGTACTTC,CAWSARVGTRTYEQYF,TRBV30,few,.,TRBJ2-7
TGTGCCTGGAGACATGCACAGGGGGCTTTTTCAGGCACTGAAGCTTTCTTT,CAWRHAQGAFSGTEAFF,TRBV30,.,TRBD1,TRBJ1-1
TGTGCCAGCAGACCCCGAGGAGGGGTCGAGACCCAGTACTTC,CASRPRGGVETQYF,TRBV27,once,.,TRBJ2-5
TGTGCCAGCAGCCAAGGACAGTTCACCGGGGAGCTGTTTTTT,CASSQGQFTGELFF,TRBV14,.,.,TRBJ2-2
TGTGCCAGCAGCCAAGGGAGAGGCACTGAAGCTTTCTTT,CASSQGRGTEAFF,TRBV3-1/TRBV3-2,.,.,TRBJ1-1
TGTGCCAGCAGCTTGGGTAGCTCCAGGGAGCATGAGCAGTACTTC,CASSLGSSREHEQYF,TRBV5-5,.,.,TRBJ2-7
TGTGCCAGCAGTTTGGGGACAGGGGCCCCCCTAAACGAGCAGTACTTC,CASSLGTGAPLNEQYF,TRBV28,.,TRBD1,TRBJ2-7
TGTGCCAGCAGCTTGGGTCGGGTAACCTACACAGATACGCAGTATTTT,CASSLGRVTYTDTQYF,TRBV5-6,.,.,TRBJ2-3
TGTGCCAGCAGTTTAACGAGCAATCAGCCCCAGCATTTT,CASSLTSNQPQHF,TRBV12-3/TRBV12-4,.,.,TRBJ1-5
TGTGCCAGCAGCCCTCAGGGAGGGTACGAGCAGTACTTC,CASSPQGGYEQYF,TRBV9,.,TRBD2,TRBJ2-7
TGTGCCTGGGCGGGACAGGCCACGTACTATGGCTACACCTTC,CAWAGQATYYGYTF,TRBV30,.,TRBD1,TRBJ1-2
TGTGCCAGCAGCTTAGAGCCAGGGACTGAGCAGTTCTTC,CASSLEPGTEQFF,TRBV11-2,.,.,TRBJ2-1
TGTGCCAGCTATACCCCCCGGGAGCAGTACTTC,CASYTPREQYF,TRBV12-3/TRBV12-4,once,.,TRBJ2-7
TGTGCCAGCAGCTCGGTCAACTCTGGGGCCAACGTCCTGACTTTC,CASSSVNSGANVLTF,TRBV11-3,.,.,TRBJ2-6
TGTGCCAGCAGCCTGTGGACAGGGGAGAGGTCCTACGAGCAGTACTTC,CASSLWTGERSYEQYF,TRBV5-6,.,TRBD1,TRBJ2-7
TGTGCCAGCAGCTTGGGGTTAGCGGCGAACACCGGGGAGCTGTTTTTT,CASSLGLAANTGELFF,TRBV5-4,.,.,TRBJ2-2
TGTGCCAGCAGCTCACCCCCACACACCGGGGAGCTGTTTTTT,CASSSPPHTGELFF,TRBV11-3,.,.,TRBJ2-2
TGTGCCAGCAGCTCCTCTCCCGGTAGGAGCAATCAGCCCCAGCATTTT,CASSSSPGRSNQPQHF,TRBV7-8,few,.,TRBJ1-5
TGTGCCAGCAGCCAAGAAGGGCTTATGTCCGACGAGCAGTACTTC,CASSQEGLMSDEQYF,TRBV3-1/TRBV3-2,.,.,TRBJ2-7
TGTGCCAGTAGTACGCCAACTAGCGGAATTGAGCAAGAGACCCAGTACTTC,CASSTPTSGIEQETQYF,TRBV19,few,TRBD2,TRBJ2-5
TGTGCCAGCAGTTACACTAGCCTGGGCACCGGGGAGCTGTTTTTT,CASSYTSLGTGELFF,TRBV6-2/TRBV6-3,.,.,TRBJ2-2
TGTGCCAGCATCAGTTCTAGGGGGGCCAGGACAGATACGCAGTATTTT,CASISSRGARTDTQYF,TRBV7-8,.,.,TRBJ2-3
TGTGCCAGCAGCGTAGCTTGGTCTGCGAACGGAGGCACAGATACGCAGTATTTT,CASSVAWSANGGTDTQYF,TRBV9,.,.,TRBJ2-3
TGTGCCAGCAGCCGACAACAGGGGGCCAAAGCTTTCTTT,CASSRQQGAKAFF,TRBV14,.,TRBD1,TRBJ1-1
TGTGCCACCAGCTGGGACAGCTCCTACGAGCAGTACTTC,CATSWDSSYEQYF,TRBV11-2,.,TRBD1,TRBJ2-7
TGTGCCAGCGCCCCCCCCAAAACTAAGCGGCACCCCTCGAGGGACAATGAGCAGTTCTTC,CASAPPKTKRHPSRDNEQFF,TRBV21-1,.,.,TRBJ2-1
TGTGCCAGCAGTAGGCTCGGGACAGCGAACGGACTTTCTTACGAGCAGTACTTC,CASSRLGTANGLSYEQYF,TRBV27,once,TRBD1,TRBJ2-7
TGTGCCAGCAGCGACGGGACTGGCTATGGCTACACCTTC,CASSDGTGYGYTF,TRBV7-9,once,.,TRBJ1-2
TGTGCCAGCAGACAAGGGGGTACCAATCAGCCCCAGCATTTT,CASRQGGTNQPQHF,TRBV28,.,.,TRBJ1-5
TGCGCCAGCAGCCAAGTCGAGGTCGCCGGTGAGCAGTTCTTC,CASSQVEVAGEQFF,TRBV4-1,.,.,TRBJ2-1
TGTGCCAGCAGTGACCGGGACCTTCTTGGTAATGAAAAACTGTTTTTT,CASSDRDLLGNEKLFF,TRBV6-1,few,.,TRBJ1-4
TGTGCCAGCAGACGACGCGGGACAGGGACTTACGAGCAGTACTTC,CASRRRGTGTYEQYF,TRBV27,.,TRBD1,TRBJ2-7